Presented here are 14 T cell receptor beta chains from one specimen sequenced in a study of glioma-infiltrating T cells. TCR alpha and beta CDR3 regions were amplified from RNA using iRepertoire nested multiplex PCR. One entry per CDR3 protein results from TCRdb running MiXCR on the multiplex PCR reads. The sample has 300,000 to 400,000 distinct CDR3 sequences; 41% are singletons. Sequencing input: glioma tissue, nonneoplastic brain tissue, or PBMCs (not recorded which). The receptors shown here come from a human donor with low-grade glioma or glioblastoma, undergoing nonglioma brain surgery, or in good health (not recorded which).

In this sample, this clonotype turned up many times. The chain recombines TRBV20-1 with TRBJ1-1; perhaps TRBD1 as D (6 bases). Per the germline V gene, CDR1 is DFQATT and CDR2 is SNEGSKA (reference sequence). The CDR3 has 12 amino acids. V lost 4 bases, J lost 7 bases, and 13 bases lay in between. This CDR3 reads CSATPGAYEAFF. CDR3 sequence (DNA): TGCAGTGCTACCCCAGGGGCCTATGAAGCTTTCTTT.

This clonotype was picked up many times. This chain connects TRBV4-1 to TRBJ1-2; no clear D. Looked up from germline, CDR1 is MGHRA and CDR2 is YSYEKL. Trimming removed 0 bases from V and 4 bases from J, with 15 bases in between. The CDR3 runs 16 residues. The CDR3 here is CASSQDFLGLVYGYTF. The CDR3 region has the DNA TGCGCCAGCAGCCAAGACTTTCTGGGGTTGGTCTATGGCTACACCTTC.

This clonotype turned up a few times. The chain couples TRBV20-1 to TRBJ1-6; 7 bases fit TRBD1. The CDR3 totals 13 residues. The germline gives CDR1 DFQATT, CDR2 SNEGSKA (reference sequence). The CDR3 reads CRVSRDSNSPLHF. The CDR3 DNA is TGCAGAGTCAGCCGGGACAGCAATTCACCCCTCCACTTT.

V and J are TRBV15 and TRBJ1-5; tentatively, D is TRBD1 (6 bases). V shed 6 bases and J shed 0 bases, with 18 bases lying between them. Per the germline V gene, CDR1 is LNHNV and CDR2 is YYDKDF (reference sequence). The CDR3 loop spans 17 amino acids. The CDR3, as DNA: TGTGCCACCAGTTACGACTGGGGGCACTGTAGCAATCAGCCCCAGCATTTT. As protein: CATSYDWGHCSNQPQHF.

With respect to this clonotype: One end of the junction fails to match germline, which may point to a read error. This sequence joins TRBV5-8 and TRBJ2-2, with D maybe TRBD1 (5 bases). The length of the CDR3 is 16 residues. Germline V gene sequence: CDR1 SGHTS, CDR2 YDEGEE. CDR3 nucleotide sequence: TGCGCCAGCAGCACGGCGACAGCTACGAACACCGGGGAGCTGTTTTTT. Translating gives CASSTATATNTGELFF.

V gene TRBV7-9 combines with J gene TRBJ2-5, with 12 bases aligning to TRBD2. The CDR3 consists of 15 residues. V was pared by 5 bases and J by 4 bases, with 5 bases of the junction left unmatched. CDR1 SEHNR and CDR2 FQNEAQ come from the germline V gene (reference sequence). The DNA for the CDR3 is TGTGCCAGCAGCGGCACTAGCGGGAGGAGAGAGACCCAGTACTTC. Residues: CASSGTSGRRETQYF.

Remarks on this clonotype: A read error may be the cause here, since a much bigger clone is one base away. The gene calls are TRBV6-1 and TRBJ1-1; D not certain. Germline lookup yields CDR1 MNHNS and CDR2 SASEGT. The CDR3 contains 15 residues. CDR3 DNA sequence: TGTGCCAACAGTGAAGGGAGGCACAAGAACACTGAAGCTTTCTTT. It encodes CANSEGRHKNTEAFF.

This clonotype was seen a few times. The CDR3 nucleotides read TGTGCCAGCAGCTCCAACCCCGGGGGAGAAGGCTACACCTTC. This translates into CASSSNPGGEGYTF. The chain links TRBV7-2 to TRBJ1-2; D possibly corresponds to TRBD1 (5 bases). The CDR3 consists of 14 residues. The germline V gene encodes CDR1 SGHTA and CDR2 FQGNSA. V lost 4 bases and J 8 bases, leaving 17 bases between the germline ends.

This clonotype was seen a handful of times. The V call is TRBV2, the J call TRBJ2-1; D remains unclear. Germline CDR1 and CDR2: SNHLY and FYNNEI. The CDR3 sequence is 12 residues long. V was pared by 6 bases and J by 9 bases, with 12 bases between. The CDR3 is CASRVTRAEQFF. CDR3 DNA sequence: TGTGCCAGCAGAGTCACTCGGGCTGAGCAGTTCTTC.

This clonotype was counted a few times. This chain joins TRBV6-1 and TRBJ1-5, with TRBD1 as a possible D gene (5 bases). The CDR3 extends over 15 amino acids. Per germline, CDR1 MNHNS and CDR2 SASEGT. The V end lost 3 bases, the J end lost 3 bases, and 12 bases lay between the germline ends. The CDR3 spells CASSEAYRHNQPQHF. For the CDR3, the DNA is TGTGCCAGCAGTGAGGCGTACAGGCACAATCAGCCCCAGCATTTT.

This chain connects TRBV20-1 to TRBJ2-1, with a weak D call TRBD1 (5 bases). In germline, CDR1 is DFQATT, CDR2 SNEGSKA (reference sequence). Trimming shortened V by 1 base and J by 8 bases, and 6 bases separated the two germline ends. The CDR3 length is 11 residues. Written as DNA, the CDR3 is TGCAGTGCTAGAGGGACACATGAGCAGTTCTTC. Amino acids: CSARGTHEQFF.

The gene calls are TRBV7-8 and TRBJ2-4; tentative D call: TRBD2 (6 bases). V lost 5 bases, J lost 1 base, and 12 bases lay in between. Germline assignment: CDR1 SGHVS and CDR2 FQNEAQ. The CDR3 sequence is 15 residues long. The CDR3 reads CASSTGGRAKNIQYF. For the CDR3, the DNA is TGTGCCAGCAGCACCGGAGGGAGGGCCAAAAACATTCAGTACTTC.

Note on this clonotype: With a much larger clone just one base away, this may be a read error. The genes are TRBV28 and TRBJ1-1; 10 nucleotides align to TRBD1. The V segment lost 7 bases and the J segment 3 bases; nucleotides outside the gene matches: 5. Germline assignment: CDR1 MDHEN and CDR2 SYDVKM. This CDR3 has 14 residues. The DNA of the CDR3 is TGTGCCAGCAAACTCGACAGGGGGCACACTGAAGCTTTCTTT. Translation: CASKLDRGHTEAFF.

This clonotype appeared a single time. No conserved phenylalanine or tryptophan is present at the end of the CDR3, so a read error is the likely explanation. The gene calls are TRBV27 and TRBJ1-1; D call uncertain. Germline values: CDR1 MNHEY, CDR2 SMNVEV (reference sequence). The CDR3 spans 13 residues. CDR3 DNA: TGTGCCAGCAGTCCGGGGTGGAACACCGAAGCTTTCTCT. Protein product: CASSPGWNTEAFS.